This T cell receptor beta chain was profiled in a study of blood T cell repertoires in COVID-19. The overall study: The United States, Italy and Spain were the sources of the acute and convalescent COVID-19 samples.

The ends were cut back, 1 base at V and 2 bases at J, with 8 bases in the middle. This CDR3 spans 14 amino acids. Germline CDR1 SNHLY, CDR2 FYNNEI. Sequencing was performed with immunoSEQ multiplex PCR; in TCRdb, only in-frame clones are kept and a portion is missing. In the table there are fewer than 300,000 clones, 88% of which are singletons. The TCR comes from a woman aged 40 to 50 with acute COVID-19. The V gene is TRBV2, the J gene TRBJ1-2; D not certain. The sequenced sample consisted of PBMCs or T cells enriched from blood (not recorded which). The CDR3 DNA sequence: TGTGCCAGCAGTGAAGACCCCCGGAACTATGGCTACACCTTC. It specifies CASSEDPRNYGYTF.